Following are 16 T cell receptor beta chains from one sample sequenced in a study of beta chain features in type 1 diabetes. The whole isolated RNA underwent reverse transcription, so sequencing captured expressed TCRB transcripts. Data came from immunoSEQ multiplex PCR; TCRdb stores just in-frame clones and leaves some out. The table records a few hundred thousand clones, 14% of them present only once. Sequenced input: central memory CD4+ T cells from blood. The receptor set was obtained from a man aged 25-40 years in good health.

This chain joins TRBV5-1 and TRBJ1-2; D not certain. The CDR3 is made up of 15 amino acids. Germline CDR1 SGHRS, CDR2 YFSETQ. V lost 0 bases and J lost 0, with 9 bases in between. The CDR3 spells CASSLEDGPNYGYTF. The DNA for the CDR3 is TGCGCCAGCAGCTTGGAGGACGGCCCTAACTATGGCTACACCTTC.

This clone was counted only a few times. The chain is built from TRBV6-6 and TRBJ2-7, with D perhaps matching TRBD1 (5 bases). Germline loops: CDR1 MNHNY, CDR2 SVGAGI (reference sequence). Between the trimmed V and J ends, which lost 8 bases and 6 bases, there was a span of 14 bases. This CDR3 region has 12 residues. CDR3 in DNA: TGTGCCAGCGCGTCCCAGGGAATCGAGCAGTACTTC. Translated, it gives CASASQGIEQYF.

The chain couples TRBV5-4 to TRBJ1-1, with TRBD1 as a possible D gene (6 bases). Trimming removed 2 bases at V and 6 bases at J, with 11 bases between. The CDR3 is 13 amino acids. The germline gives CDR1 SGHNT, CDR2 YYREEE (reference sequence). For the CDR3, the DNA is TGTGCCAGCAGCTTCAGGGAGGGGGCTGAAGCTTTCTTT. Translating gives CASSFREGAEAFF.

This clone was detected only a few times. The chain joins TRBV11-1 to TRBJ2-7, with 8 bases aligning to TRBD1. CDR1 and CDR2 from the germline V gene are SGHAT and FQDESV (reference sequence). The CDR3 has 12 residues. Trimming at V came to 5 bases and at J to 7 bases, leaving 4 bases not matched to a gene. CDR3 sequence reads: CASSTHRGEQYF. CDR3 in DNA: TGTGCCAGCAGCACCCACAGGGGGGAGCAGTACTTC.

This clone came up a few times. V is TRBV5-1 and J is TRBJ2-2, with D possibly being TRBD1 (5 bases). CDR3 length: 12 residues. Germline V gives CDR1 SGHRS, CDR2 YFSETQ. V dropped 5 bases and J dropped 5 bases, with 7 bases sitting between them. The CDR3 loop reads CASRRGTGELFF. The CDR3 region has the DNA TGCGCCAGCAGAAGGGGAACCGGGGAGCTGTTTTTT.

The chain couples TRBV11-3 to TRBJ2-7; D might be TRBD2 (6 bases). CDR1 and CDR2 (germline): SGHNT, YENEEA. Trimming stripped 5 bases from V and 1 base from J, with 15 bases between. The CDR3 has 15 amino acids. CDR3 coding DNA: TGTGCCAGCAGCAGGAGCCGGGACTCTTCCTACGAGCAGTACGTC. Protein product: CASSRSRDSSYEQYV.

Here the CDR3 DNA reads TGTGCCAGCAGCTTAGGCAGCGGGGGGGATCAGCCCCAGCATTTT. This encodes CASSLGSGGDQPQHF. The rearrangement uses TRBV7-9 and TRBJ1-5, with D tentatively TRBD1 (5 bases). The V end was cut by 1 base, the J end by 5 bases, with 12 bases between. The CDR3 has 15 amino acids. Germline values: CDR1 SEHNR, CDR2 FQNEAQ (reference sequence).

The chain is built from TRBV11-2 and TRBJ1-1; D unclear. This CDR3 comprises 13 residues. The V end was cut by 2 bases, the J end by 6 bases, with 10 bases between. From germline, CDR1 is SGHAT and CDR2 FQNNGV. CDR3 nucleotides: TGTGCCAGCAGCTTACGGGGTTTGGCTGAAGCTTTCTTT. This encodes CASSLRGLAEAFF.

This chain connects TRBV6-5 to TRBJ1-6; D might be TRBD1 (5 bases). The CDR3 spans 14 residues. Trimming removed 7 bases from V and 7 bases from J, with 14 bases in between. From germline, CDR1 is MNHEY and CDR2 SVGAGI. The CDR3 reads CASILDGGNSPLHF. As DNA, the CDR3 is TGTGCCAGCATCCTGGACGGGGGAAATTCACCCCTCCACTTT.

V gene TRBV4-1 combines with J gene TRBJ2-3; 12 nucleotides match TRBD2. Germline trimming cut 2 bases from V and 6 bases from J; bases unmatched to any gene: 9. This CDR3 has 17 residues. Germline values: CDR1 MGHRA, CDR2 YSYEKL. The CDR3 here is CASSQPRGLAGSDTQYF. CDR3 coding DNA: TGCGCCAGCAGCCAACCCAGGGGACTAGCGGGTTCGGATACGCAGTATTTT.

The chain joins TRBV19 to TRBJ1-5; D not resolved. V lost 4 bases and J lost 9, with 16 bases in between. The length of the CDR3 is 14 residues. The germline gives CDR1 LNHDA, CDR2 SQIVND (reference sequence). In DNA, the CDR3 is TGTGCCAGTAGTAATGTGGCAGCAGACCTGCCCCAGCATTTT. Encoded protein: CASSNVAADLPQHF.

Points on this clone: Its ends do not fully match the called genes, so a read error is possible. V is TRBV27 and J is TRBJ1-6; unclear D gene. The germline gives CDR1 MNHEY, CDR2 SMNVEV (reference sequence). This CDR3 contains 15 residues. The CDR3 here is CASTLRDSYNSPLHF. The CDR3, as DNA: TGTGCCAGCACTTTACGGGACTCCTATAATTCACCCCTCCACTTT.

This clone was detected only a few times. V is TRBV15 and J is TRBJ2-5; the D gene is possibly TRBD2 (6 bases). Trimming took 4 bases from V and 5 from J, leaving 20 bases between them. This CDR3 spans 16 amino acids. From germline, CDR1 is LNHNV and CDR2 YYDKDF (reference sequence). The CDR3 sequence is CATSKGRRDGGETQYF. CDR3 in DNA: TGTGCCACCAGCAAGGGCCGGCGCGATGGAGGGGAGACCCAGTACTTC. Drawing the rest from reference TRBV15 and TRBJ2-5, the complete variable domain is DAMVIQNPRYQVTQFGKPVTLSCSQTLNHNVMYWYQQKSSQAPKLLFHYYDKDFNNEADTPDNFQSRRPNTSFCFLDIRSPGLGDTAMYLCATSKGRRDGGETQYFGPGTRLLVL.

The chain employs TRBV7-2 and TRBJ2-4; possibly TRBD1 for D (5 bases). The V gene lost 5 bases and the J gene lost 10 bases, with 9 bases spanning the gap. The CDR3 length is 11 residues. CDR1 and CDR2 from the germline V gene are SGHTA and FQGNSA. The CDR3 loop is CASSPGLIQYF. CDR3 coding DNA: TGTGCCAGCAGCCCAGGGCTGATTCAGTACTTC.

This chain connects TRBV10-3 to TRBJ1-1; D ambiguous. The V and J ends lost 4 bases and 8 bases respectively, with 17 bases between them. This CDR3 is built from 14 residues. Per germline, CDR1 ENHRY and CDR2 SYGVKD. The CDR3 sequence is CAISATAPAREAFF. CDR3 coding DNA: TGTGCCATCAGTGCTACCGCTCCGGCTCGAGAAGCTTTCTTT.

The rearrangement joins TRBV10-3 to TRBJ2-7; the D is unclear. The germline V and J ends were trimmed by 6 bases and 1 base, with 10 bases remaining between them. The CDR3 extends over 13 amino acids. CDR1 is ENHRY and CDR2 is SYGVKD in the germline V gene. CDR3 nucleotides: TGTGCCATCAGCCCAACAGATTCCTACGAGCAGTACTTC. As protein: CAISPTDSYEQYF.